The source of this TCR beta chain is a study of Graves' ophthalmopathy and Graves' hyperthyroidism. If patients had other autoimmune diseases, uncontrolled infections, pregnancy or lactation, they were excluded. Orbital computed tomography and thyroid ultrasound, along with TRAb, serum thyroxine and clinical symptoms, underpinned diagnosis. Overall study results and limits: A 13-signature model separated ophthalmopathy from stable hyperthyroidism, about 90% sensitivity, 65% to 82% specificity.

Amplified TCR beta CDR3 regions were obtained using RNA transcripts as template. Amplification began with first-round RT-PCR using HTBI primers, then second-round multiplex PCR was performed. TCRdb re-called the multiplex PCR reads with MiXCR, one entry per CDR3 protein. The sample consists of 1 million to 1.3 million distinct CDR3 sequences, about 40% of them appearing once. V was cut by 2 bases and J by 1 base, with 14 bases left in between. The length of the CDR3 is 16 residues. Germline CDR1 is SGHDN and CDR2 is FVKESK. This clonotype was seen only a few times. The target antigen is unknown. This TCR was sampled from an adult man with Graves' hyperthyroidism. Sequences were obtained from peripheral blood or thyroid tissue (not recorded which). This chain connects TRBV14 to TRBJ1-1, with D possibly TRBD1 on 6 matching bases. The chain's CDR3 is CASSQKNRDKNTEAFF. DNA of the CDR3: TGTGCCAGCAGCCAAAAAAACAGGGATAAGAACACTGAAGCTTTCTTT.